This TCR beta chain was sequenced during a study of T-cell reconstitution after alpha-beta-depleted transplantation in children. This clonotype turned up a few times. A TCRbeta library incorporating unique molecular identifiers was prepared. One entry per CDR3 protein results from TCRdb running MiXCR on the PCR reads. This sample has around 380,000 distinct CDR3 sequences, with roughly a tenth found just once. The CDR3 spans 14 residues. Germline CDR1 reads ENHRY; CDR2 reads SYGVKD. Trimming shortened V by 4 bases and J by 1 base, and 10 bases separated the two germline ends. The TCR was taken from a human donor who donated a stem cell graft to a child with acute myeloid leukemia. The material sequenced was PBMCs from the stem cell graft donor, taken from the stem cell graft. This chain joins TRBV10-3 and TRBJ2-5; D is unclear. CDR3 sequence: CAISGARSQETQYF. The CDR3 nucleotides read TGTGCCATCAGTGGGGCGAGGAGCCAAGAGACCCAGTACTTC.